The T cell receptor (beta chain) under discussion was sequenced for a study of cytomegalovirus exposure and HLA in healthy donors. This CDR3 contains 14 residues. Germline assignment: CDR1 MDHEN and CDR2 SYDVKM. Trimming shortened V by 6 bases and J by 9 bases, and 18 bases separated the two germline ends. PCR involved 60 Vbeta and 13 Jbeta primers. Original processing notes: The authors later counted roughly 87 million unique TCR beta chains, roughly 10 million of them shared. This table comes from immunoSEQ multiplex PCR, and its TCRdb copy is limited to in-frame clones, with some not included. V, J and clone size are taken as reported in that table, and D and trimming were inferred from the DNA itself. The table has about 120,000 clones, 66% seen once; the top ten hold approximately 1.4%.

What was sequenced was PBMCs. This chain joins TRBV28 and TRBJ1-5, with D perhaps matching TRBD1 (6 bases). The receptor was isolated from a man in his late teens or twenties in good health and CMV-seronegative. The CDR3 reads CASSLTGIIRPQHF. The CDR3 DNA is TGTGCCAGCAGCCTCACAGGGATAATCAGGCCCCAGCATTTT.